The clone carrying this T cell receptor beta chain was seen a few times. Method: immunoSEQ multiplex PCR; TCRdb's copy keeps in-frame clones and lacks some. The sample contains some 150,000 clones, around 89% of which appear only once. These data are taken from a study of blood T cell repertoires in COVID-19. Across the whole study: Donors in the United States, Italy and Spain gave samples during acute or convalescent COVID-19. From T cells, B-cell-depleted T cells, or PBMCs came the material, which was cDNA or gDNA.

V was shortened by 6 bases and J by 0 bases, with 19 bases between the two germline ends. The CDR3 spans 16 residues. Germline CDR1 and CDR2: SGDLS and YYNGEE. The chain employs TRBV9 and TRBJ2-7; TRBD1 is a possible D gene (5 bases). What was sequenced was peripheral blood. The sequence came from a man between 60 and 75 years old with active or convalescent COVID-19. This CDR3 reads CASTHRPRTTSYEQYF. The CDR3 region has the DNA TGTGCCAGCACACACCGGCCTCGGACAACCTCCTACGAGCAGTACTTC.